Following are 32 T cell receptor beta chains from one sample sequenced in a study of monozygotic twins with inflammatory bowel disease. Following a re-call of the 5' RACE reads, TCRdb has one entry per CDR3 protein and lacks DNA. The sample totals under 150,000 distinct CDR3 sequences. The source material was blood. The receptors were sampled from a human donor with ulcerative colitis or Crohn's disease, or a healthy co-twin of an affected twin (not recorded which).

The rearrangement uses TRBV29-1 and TRBJ2-3. CDR1 and CDR2 (germline): SQVTM, ANQGSEA. The CDR3 runs 11 residues. CDR3 in amino acids: CSGGLQDTQYF.

The V and J genes are TRBV5-6 and TRBJ2-2; TCRdb names TRBD2, which stays unverified in the absence of DNA. Germline V gives CDR1 SGHDT, CDR2 YYEEEE. CDR3 length: 16 residues. This CDR3 reads CASSAGLAGGAGELFF.

The V gene is TRBV20-1, the J gene TRBJ2-5. The length of the CDR3 is 13 residues. The germline CDR1 and CDR2 sequences are DFQATT and SNEGSKA (reference sequence). CDR3: CSARDFLGETQYF.

The chain recombines TRBV5-6 with TRBJ2-2; TCRdb proposes TRBD1, but this gene call is untestable without DNA. The CDR3 runs 14 residues. Germline CDR1 and CDR2: SGHDT and YYEEEE. This chain's CDR3 is CASSRGQGTEELFF.

The chain combines TRBV4-1 with TRBJ2-5; no DNA is available, so the TRBD1 call from TCRdb remains unchecked. Germline CDR1 reads MGHRA; CDR2 reads YSYEKL. The CDR3 covers 16 residues. The CDR3 is CASSLVNGGAEETQYF.

The chain combines TRBV6-1 with TRBJ2-1; TCRdb gives TRBD2 as the D gene, but with no DNA this cannot be confirmed. Germline values: CDR1 MNHNS, CDR2 SASEGT. This CDR3 is built from 15 residues. CDR3 sequence: CASSQPGLEYNEQFF.

CDR3 protein: CASSLDRAGNTIYF. J is TRBJ1-3 and V is TRBV5-1. The germline gives CDR1 SGHRS, CDR2 YFSETQ. This CDR3 spans 14 amino acids. Full variable domain (remainder filled in from reference TRBV5-1 and TRBJ1-3): KAGVTQTPRYLIKTRGQQVTLSCSPISGHRSVSWYQQTPGQGLQFLFEYFSETQRNKGNFPGRFSGRQFSNSRSEMNVSTLELGDSALYLCASSLDRAGNTIYFGEGSWLTVV.

The gene calls are TRBV20-1 and TRBJ2-7; as DNA is missing, the TRBD1 call by TCRdb cannot be tested. The germline CDR1 and CDR2 sequences are DFQATT and SNEGSKA (reference sequence). The CDR3 runs 13 residues. This CDR3 is CSALIGTDYEQYF.

The genes are TRBV6-2 or TRBV6-3 and TRBJ2-3; TCRdb designates TRBD2, a call that cannot be tested without DNA. The CDR3 runs to 15 residues. From germline, CDR1 is MNHEY and CDR2 SVGEGT. CDR3 sequence reads: CASRTTSPPGDTQYF.

The V and J genes are TRBV20-1 and TRBJ2-7. Germline CDR1 is DFQATT and CDR2 is SNEGSKA (reference sequence). The length of the CDR3 is 12 residues. The CDR3 here is CSARGTIDEQYF.

The chain combines TRBV5-1 with TRBJ1-1; TCRdb calls TRBD1, which cannot be checked without DNA. Germline CDR1 is SGHRS and CDR2 is YFSETQ. The CDR3 loop spans 14 amino acids. The CDR3 sequence: CASRPQGASTEAFF.

The chain has TRBV7-9 and TRBJ1-4. Germline V gene sequence: CDR1 SEHNR, CDR2 FQNEAQ (reference sequence). The CDR3 sequence is 15 residues long. The chain's CDR3 is CASSPLTTTNEKLFF.

This sequence joins TRBV20-1 and TRBJ2-3; TCRdb's D call, TRBD2, is unchecked because there is no DNA. This CDR3 spans 16 amino acids. Germline assignment: CDR1 DFQATT and CDR2 SNEGSKA (reference sequence). The CDR3 reads CSARDGGKGGTDTQYF.

The chain recombines TRBV19 with TRBJ1-1; with no DNA, the TCRdb D assignment of TRBD1 cannot be verified. The V gene's germline CDR1 is LNHDA and CDR2 SQIVND (reference sequence). CDR3 length: 16 residues. The CDR3 here is CASRGAIWDGNTEAFF.

The chain's CDR3 is CATSDPGQGASEQFF. The chain combines TRBV24-1 with TRBJ2-1; TCRdb picks TRBD1, but there is no DNA to check that call. The CDR3 is 15 amino acids. Per germline, CDR1 KGHDR and CDR2 SFDVKD.

The gene calls are TRBV7-2 and TRBJ2-1; without DNA, the TCRdb call of TRBD2 cannot be checked. Germline CDR1 is SGHTA and CDR2 is FQGNSA. The CDR3 length is 14 residues. The chain's CDR3 is CASTPSGMYNEQFF. Using reference TRBV7-2 and TRBJ2-1 for the parts outside the CDR3, the full variable domain is GAGVSQSPSNKVTEKGKDVELRCDPISGHTALYWYRQSLGQGLEFLIYFQGNSAPDKSGLPSDRFSAERTGGSVSTLTIQRTQQEDSAVYLCASTPSGMYNEQFFGPGTRLTVL.

V usage is TRBV6-2 or TRBV6-3 and J usage is TRBJ1-6; TCRdb indicates TRBD1, and absent DNA this call remains unverified. The CDR3 length is 16 residues. Germline V gives CDR1 MNHEY, CDR2 SVGEGT. The CDR3 loop is CASSPGDRSYNSPLHF.

This chain joins TRBV5-1 and TRBJ2-4; TCRdb calls TRBD2, which cannot be checked without DNA. The CDR3 covers 17 residues. Germline loops: CDR1 SGHRS, CDR2 YFSETQ. This CDR3 is CASSRGGGAMAKNIQYF.

V is TRBV20-1 and J is TRBJ2-1; TCRdb reports TRBD2, a call that lacks DNA to check it against. The CDR3 has 17 amino acids. CDR1 and CDR2 (germline): DFQATT, SNEGSKA (reference sequence). The CDR3 is CSARDPGLAGPYNEQFF.

The chain's CDR3 is CASSSTYTPDRGHTGELFF. The chain has TRBV27 and TRBJ2-2; the TRBD1 assignment by TCRdb is unverifiable without DNA. The germline V gene has CDR1 MNHEY and CDR2 SMNVEV (reference sequence). The CDR3 is 19 residues long.

The chain is built from TRBV10-3 and TRBJ2-6. Germline V lookup: CDR1 ENHRY, CDR2 SYGVKD. The CDR3 has 13 residues. The CDR3 region is CAITDSGANVLTF.

CDR3 amino acids: CASSQLSSGGSQETQYF. The chain combines TRBV5-1 with TRBJ2-5; TCRdb indicates TRBD2, and absent DNA this call remains unverified. This CDR3 contains 17 residues. CDR1 and CDR2 (germline): SGHRS, YFSETQ.

V is TRBV5-1 and J is TRBJ2-5; TCRdb gives TRBD2 as the D gene, but with no DNA this cannot be confirmed. This CDR3 contains 17 residues. Germline CDR1 is SGHRS and CDR2 is YFSETQ. CDR3 amino acids: CASSLGSQRGAAETQYF.

CDR3: CASSVVGGKQETQYF. The chain has TRBV9 and TRBJ2-5; checking the TCRdb D call of TRBD1 is not possible without DNA. This CDR3 comprises 15 residues. Germline CDR1 and CDR2: SGDLS and YYNGEE.

The chain's CDR3 is CASSLFGGTGGDYGYTF. The chain combines TRBV28 with TRBJ1-2; the D call from TCRdb, TRBD1, cannot be confirmed without DNA. Germline CDR1 is MDHEN and CDR2 is SYDVKM. The CDR3 length is 17 residues.

This chain joins TRBV7-2 and TRBJ2-7; TCRdb calls TRBD2, which cannot be checked without DNA. CDR1 and CDR2 (germline): SGHTA, FQGNSA. The CDR3 length is 14 residues. The CDR3 sequence: CASSKGEGIYEQYF.

This chain uses TRBV6-5 with TRBJ1-2; the D call of TRBD1 rests on TCRdb alone, since no DNA is present to check it. CDR3 length: 13 residues. From germline, CDR1 is MNHEY and CDR2 SVGAGI. The CDR3 spells CASMRDRDYGYTF.

The chain links TRBV7-2 to TRBJ1-4. The V gene's germline CDR1 is SGHTA and CDR2 FQGNSA. This CDR3 is 13 amino acids long. The CDR3: CASSTRNNEKLFF.

The chain is built from TRBV5-1 and TRBJ1-1. The CDR3 is 13 residues long. The germline CDR1 and CDR2 sequences are SGHRS and YFSETQ. The CDR3 is CASSLRDYTEAYF.

The chain employs TRBV3-1 and TRBJ2-3; TCRdb's D call, TRBD1, is unchecked because there is no DNA. The CDR3 length is 16 residues. Germline V gene data show CDR1 as LGHDT and CDR2 as YNNKEL (reference sequence). CDR3 in amino acids: CASSQLGLGYTDTQYF.

The CDR3 sequence: CSARVALRETQYF. V usage is TRBV20-1 and J usage is TRBJ2-5; TCRdb proposes TRBD2, but this gene call is untestable without DNA. CDR1 is DFQATT, CDR2 SNEGSKA, per germline (reference sequence). This CDR3 has 13 residues.

This sequence joins TRBV9 and TRBJ2-7; the TCRdb call, TRBD1, lacks DNA for checking. Germline lookup yields CDR1 SGDLS and CDR2 YYNGEE. The CDR3 is made up of 14 amino acids. The chain's CDR3 is CASSVVSGAGEQYF.